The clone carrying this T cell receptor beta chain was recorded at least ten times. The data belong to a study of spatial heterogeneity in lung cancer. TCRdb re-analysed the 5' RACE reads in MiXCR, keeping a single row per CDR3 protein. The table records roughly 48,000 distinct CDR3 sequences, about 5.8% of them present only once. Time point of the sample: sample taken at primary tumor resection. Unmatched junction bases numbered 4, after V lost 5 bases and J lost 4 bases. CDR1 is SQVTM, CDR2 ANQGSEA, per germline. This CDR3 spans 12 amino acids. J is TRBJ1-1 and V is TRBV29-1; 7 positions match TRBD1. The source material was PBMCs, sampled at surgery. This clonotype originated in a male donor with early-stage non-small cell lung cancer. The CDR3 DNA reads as TGCAGCGTTCAAGGGGGCAGCACTGAAGCTTTCTTT. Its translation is CSVQGGSTEAFF. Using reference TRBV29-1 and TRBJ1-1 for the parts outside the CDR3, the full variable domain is SAVISQKPSRDICQRGTSLTIQCQVDSQVTMMFWYRQQPGQSLTLIATANQGSEATYESGFVIDKFPISRPNLTFSTLTVSNMSPEDSSIYLCSVQGGSTEAFFGQGTRLTVV.